This T cell receptor beta chain was found in a study of response to subunit inactivated influenza vaccine (dated by TCRdb to 2016 to 2019). Regarding the complete study: The study used deep quantitative T cell receptor repertoire profiling to track responses to a trivalent subunit inactivated influenza vaccine. The paper as a whole reports these results and caveats: According to the authors, only a limited number of new T cells may be recruited by each seasonal influenza vaccination.

This clonotype showed up just a few times. Which antigen it targets is not known. Base qualities are not at hand, and no much larger clone is one base apart. Receptor libraries were prepared by RT-PCR. The run used an Illumina HiSeq 2500. TCRdb itself trimmed the public reads at Q25 with fastp, ran MiXCR and retained productive beta chains. Rows with one shared CDR3 protein collapse into an entry with the most common genes and DNA. The sample table contains about 500,000 distinct CDR3 sequences; only one count was recorded for 6.5% to 8% of them. Over 10% of the sample is in the top ten clones. Based on the germline V gene (reference sequence), the CDR1 and CDR2 sequences are DFQATT and SNEGSKA. Measured from the cysteine to the phenylalanine, the CDR3 is 14 residues long. CDR3 DNA is the only sequence kept; it has 42 bases, read in frame from the first base. Germline trimming: 3 bases from V, 4 bases from J; junction bases outside gene matches: 5.

The TCR originated in a man aged 45-69 years who received an inactivated influenza vaccine. Donor details come from another sample of the same person, matched by shared clones. Rearrangement joined TRBV20-1 to TRBJ1-5, with 8 junctional bases fitting TRBD1. Here the sequenced sample was PBMCs from blood, taken around 25 months after vaccination. In nucleotides, the sequence is TGCAGTGCTAGGCTCGACAGGGGTAATCAGCCCCAGCATTTT. This sequence encodes CSARLDRGNQPQHF.